The clone carrying this T cell receptor delta chain counts as large (0.1 to 1%). The sample originates from a study of gamma-delta T cells after stem cell transplantation. TCRdb called clones from the RT-PCR reads again using CATT. The top ten hold about 23% of the sample, which has 1,500 to 2,000 delta-chain clones, 3.7% seen once. V lost 0 bases, J lost 1 base, and 16 bases stayed unmatched. This CDR3 has 21 residues. Germline V gives CDR1 GEAIGNYY, CDR2 EKD. What was sequenced was gamma-delta T cells. This TCR derives from a human donor. It is not recorded whose cells these are; they may come from a transplant donor. The gene calls are TRDV2 and TRDJ1; 13 positions match TRDD3. CDR3 nucleotides: TGTGCCTGTGACACCGTGAAGCTTGGCACACTGGGGGATACGGGCACCGATAAACTCATCTTT. Its translation is CACDTVKLGTLGDTGTDKLIF.